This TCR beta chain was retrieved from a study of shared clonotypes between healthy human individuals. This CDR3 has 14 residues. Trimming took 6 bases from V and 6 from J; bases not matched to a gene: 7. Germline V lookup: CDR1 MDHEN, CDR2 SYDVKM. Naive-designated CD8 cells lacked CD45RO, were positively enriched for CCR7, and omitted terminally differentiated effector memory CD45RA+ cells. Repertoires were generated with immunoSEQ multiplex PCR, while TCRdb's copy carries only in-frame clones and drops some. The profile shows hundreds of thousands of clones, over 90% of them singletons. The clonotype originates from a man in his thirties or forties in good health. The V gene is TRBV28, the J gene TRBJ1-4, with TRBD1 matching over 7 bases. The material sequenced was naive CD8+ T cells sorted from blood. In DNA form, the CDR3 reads TGTGCCAGCAGCCTGACAGGGCGGGATGAAAAACTGTTTTTT. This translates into CASSLTGRDEKLFF.